This T cell receptor (beta chain) was sequenced for a study of CD8+ T cells in alopecia areata. V lost 7 bases, J lost 4 bases, and 9 bases stayed unmatched. This CDR3 comprises 13 residues. The germline CDR1 and CDR2 sequences are SQVTM and ANQGSEA. Remarks on this clone: Its antigen is not known.

Study-level findings and limits: Shared TCR sequences were less clear between patients than in mice, possibly partly from HLA diversity. Besides other cells, scalp samples also yield sequences of resident alphabeta T cells from normal skin. Lesional scalp exceeded normal scalp in clonality, especially in alopecia totalis/universalis.

PBMCs, the starting material, were the source of sorted CD4+ and CD8+ T cells. Isolated RNA was reverse transcribed into cDNA used as the sequencing template. Clones were read by immunoSEQ multiplex PCR, and TCRdb kept only the in-frame ones, dropping some. The sample has 150,000 or so clones; around 57% are singletons. Sequencing input: CD4+ T cells sorted from blood. The chain employs TRBV29-1 and TRBJ2-7, with 8 bases lining up with TRBD2. The sequence was obtained from a human donor in good health. CDR3 sequence reads: CSAAALAGYEQYF. CDR3 in DNA: TGCAGCGCCGCAGCTCTAGCGGGTTACGAGCAGTACTTC.